The 10 T cell receptor beta chains presented below share a single source sample, sequenced in a study of radiation and T cells in renal cell carcinoma. Treatment defined: treatment-naive control, cytoreductive nephrectomy. Data came from immunoSEQ multiplex PCR; TCRdb stores just in-frame clones and leaves some out. The sample lists 15,000 or so clones, approximately 65% seen once, with 15% to 20% in the top ten. The sample was tumor tissue, taken from a patient whose treatment was nephrectomy without radiotherapy. These TCRs come from a man aged 60-69 years with renal cell carcinoma.

This clone was observed a handful of times. The chain combines TRBV28 with TRBJ2-2, with D tentatively TRBD2 (6 bases). Germline V lookup: CDR1 MDHEN, CDR2 SYDVKM. The CDR3 spans 13 residues. Trimming stripped 4 bases from V and 5 bases from J, with 8 bases between. CDR3 bases: TGTGCCAGCAGTTCCCGGGGGACCGGGGAGCTGTTTTTT. Amino acid sequence: CASSSRGTGELFF.

The chain combines TRBV15 with TRBJ1-4, with D unclear. The CDR3 runs 15 residues. The germline V gene encodes CDR1 LNHNV and CDR2 YYDKDF (reference sequence). The ends were cut back, 1 base at V and 0 bases at J, with 6 bases in the middle. CDR3 in DNA: TGTGCCACCAGCAGAGGGGGTGCAACTAATGAAAAACTGTTTTTT. This sequence encodes CATSRGGATNEKLFF. Drawing the rest from reference TRBV15 and TRBJ1-4, the complete variable domain is DAMVIQNPRYQVTQFGKPVTLSCSQTLNHNVMYWYQQKSSQAPKLLFHYYDKDFNNEADTPDNFQSRRPNTSFCFLDIRSPGLGDTAMYLCATSRGGATNEKLFFGSGTQLSVL.

V usage is TRBV6-5 and J usage is TRBJ2-7, with TRBD2 identical over 7 bases. Looked up from germline, CDR1 is MNHEY and CDR2 is SVGAGI. V dropped 6 bases and J dropped 5; count of bases not matched to a gene: 4. The CDR3 is 12 amino acids. The CDR3 sequence: CASSALAHEQYF. The CDR3 bases are TGTGCCAGCAGCGCACTAGCGCACGAGCAGTACTTC.

The V and J genes are TRBV15 and TRBJ2-7; D unclear. The CDR3 runs 14 residues. V was pared by 1 base and J by 5 bases, with 12 bases between. CDR1 and CDR2 (germline): LNHNV, YYDKDF (reference sequence). The CDR3 is CATSRVTGVNEQYF. For the CDR3, the DNA is TGTGCCACCAGCAGAGTCACCGGAGTAAACGAGCAGTACTTC.

This chain joins TRBV7-6 and TRBJ2-3, with D tentatively TRBD1 (6 bases). Germline values: CDR1 SGHVS, CDR2 FNYEAQ. This CDR3 is 14 amino acids long. V shed 6 bases and J shed 1 base, with 11 bases lying between them. Here the CDR3 DNA reads TGTGCCAGCAGGGGGACATTACGCACAGATACGCAGTATTTT. This codes for CASRGTLRTDTQYF.

The V and J genes are TRBV30 and TRBJ2-5; D is ambiguous. Germline V gives CDR1 GTSNPN, CDR2 SVGIG (reference sequence). Deletions cut 5 bases from V and 5 bases from J, with 15 bases between. CDR3 length: 13 amino acids. CDR3 bases: TGTGCCTGGGCTCGGGTGGAAGCGGAGACCCAGTACTTC. This codes for CAWARVEAETQYF.

This chain joins TRBV7-2 and TRBJ2-5; TRBD2 matches 9 bases. The J call may be faulty, since TRBJ2-7 better matches the DNA end. Germline lookup yields CDR1 SGHTA and CDR2 FQGNSA. The CDR3 is 16 residues long. The CDR3 region is CASSLEPLGLAHEQYF. Written as DNA, the CDR3 is TGTGCCAGCAGCTTAGAGCCTTTGGGACTAGCACACGAGCAGTACTTC.

The chain is built from TRBV7-3 and TRBJ2-7; D may be TRBD2 (6 bases). This CDR3 has 13 amino acids. Germline assignment: CDR1 SGHTA and CDR2 FQGTGA. Trimming pared 4 bases from V and 12 bases from J, leaving 19 bases between. CDR3 DNA sequence: TGTGCCAGCAGCTCACTAGGAGGGGTACGACGGTACTTC. Protein sequence: CASSSLGGVRRYF.

The chain is built from TRBV28 and TRBJ2-1; no clear D gene. The CDR3 loop spans 12 amino acids. V gave up 4 bases and J gave up 7 bases, with 8 bases separating them. Germline lookup yields CDR1 MDHEN and CDR2 SYDVKM. CDR3 in DNA: TGTGCCAGCAGTTACCCAAGGAATGAGCAGTTCTTC. Its translation is CASSYPRNEQFF.

This sequence joins TRBV15 and TRBJ2-5; D assignment may be TRBD1 or TRBD2 (6 bases each). Between the trimmed V and J ends, which lost 1 base and 1 base, there was a span of 16 bases. The V gene's germline CDR1 is LNHNV and CDR2 YYDKDF (reference sequence). The CDR3 is 17 residues long. This CDR3 reads CATSRVGGGAFQETQYF. Here the CDR3 DNA reads TGTGCCACCAGCAGAGTAGGAGGGGGAGCATTCCAAGAGACCCAGTACTTC.